The following is a T cell receptor (beta chain) sequence with its context. These data originate in a study of blood T cell repertoires in COVID-19. Repertoires were generated with immunoSEQ multiplex PCR, while TCRdb's copy carries only in-frame clones and drops some. The profile shows over 300,000 clones, about 89% of them singletons. Trimming removed 1 base from V and 3 bases from J; junction bases left unmatched: 3. The length of the CDR3 is 14 residues. Germline values: CDR1 LGHDT, CDR2 YNNKEL (reference sequence). The material sequenced was PBMCs or T cells enriched from blood (not recorded which). This clonotype was obtained from a woman aged 40 to 50 who had recovered from COVID-19. V is TRBV3-1 (or the pseudogene TRBV3-2) and J is TRBJ2-7; 7 positions agree with TRBD1. The CDR3 coding sequence is TGTGCCAGCAGCCAAGGAGGGGGCGACTACGAGCAGTACTTC. This codes for CASSQGGGDYEQYF.